The rows below give T cell receptor beta chains drawn from one sample of a study of post-analysis software for immune sequencing data. TCRdb itself ran the PCR reads through MiXCR, one entry per CDR3 protein. The sample lists more than 450,000 distinct CDR3 sequences, roughly 45% occurring once. Material for sequencing was blood. Receptor source: a girl under 18 with multiple sclerosis. CDR3s include the opening cysteine and the closing phenylalanine or tryptophan. The order of the fields is clone size, V gene, J gene, D gene, CDR3 DNA, CDR3 protein. The D gene is left open where the match is weak. Only some rows state a clone size, as once, few, many or a class for expanded clones.

>few|TRBV7-9|TRBJ2-7|TRBD2
TGTGCCATGCGGGAGTTGAGCGAGCAGTACTTC
CAMRELSEQYF
>NA|TRBV12-3/TRBV12-4|TRBJ1-1|NA
TGTGCCAGCGGGAAAGAGGACCCCAGAGCTTTCTTT
CASGKEDPRAFF
>few|TRBV12-3/TRBV12-4|TRBJ1-2|NA
TGTGCCAGCAGTTCGGGGACATGGATGGGCTACACCTTC
CASSSGTWMGYTF
>few|TRBV5-1|TRBJ2-3|TRBD2
TGTGCCAGCAGCCCTTCTAGCGGAGGCACAGATACGCAGTATTTT
CASSPSSGGTDTQYF
>few|TRBV4-1|TRBJ2-3|NA
TGCGCCAGCAGCCAAGTCCTCGGGGATACGCAGTATTTT
CASSQVLGDTQYF
>few|TRBV5-8|TRBJ1-1|NA
TGTGCCAGCAGTCTCCGCTGGGTCTCCACTGAAGCTTTCTTT
CASSLRWVSTEAFF
>NA|TRBV7-9|TRBJ1-1|NA
TGTGCCAGCGTCGTCGCGGCTGAAGCTTTCTTT
CASVVAAEAFF
>NA|TRBV5-1|TRBJ2-7|TRBD1
TGCGCCAGCAGCTTGGTTGGGACAGGGAACTCCTACGAGCAGTACTTC
CASSLVGTGNSYEQYF
>NA|TRBV13|TRBJ2-7|NA
TGTGCCAGCAGCTTAGCGGGGGGCCTCATTTCCTACGAGCAGTACTTC
CASSLAGGLISYEQYF
>few|TRBV7-6|TRBJ2-6|TRBD1
TGTGCCAGCAGCACCCACCGGGGACAGCTACGCTCTGGGGCCAACGTCCTGACTTTC
CASSTHRGQLRSGANVLTF